This passage covers 29 T cell receptor beta chains from one sample sequenced in a study of tumor-infiltrating lymphocytes in primary liver carcinoma. Joint extraction of RNA and DNA used roughly 20-33 mg of bulk tissue that was unsorted. Total RNA amounting to 500 ng was the source from which TCR beta cDNA was made with a constant-region primer. Generation of the TCR beta libraries relied on three nested multiplex PCR rounds using slightly modified ARM-PCR. It was with TRBV1-TRBV30 forward primers and a C-beta reverse primer that the first two PCR rounds were run, at about 10 cycles each. Using its own MiXCR run on the multiplex PCR reads, TCRdb lists one record per CDR3 protein. The table has 50,000 to 60,000 distinct CDR3 sequences, about 77% seen once; the top ten hold around a quarter. Material: liver tumor tissue from sampling region 5. Subset noted: tumor region T5, tumor centre. These receptors came from a middle-aged man with primary liver carcinoma and hepatitis B virus infection.

This clonotype was seen a single time. At one end the junction does not follow the germline gene, possibly because of a read error. This chain uses TRBV5-8 with TRBJ2-1; 7 bases map to TRBD2. There are 19 residues in the CDR3. Germline V gives CDR1 SGHTS, CDR2 YDEGEE. The CDR3 DNA reads TGCGCCAGCAGGCCCCTGGAACTACCGGGAGGTTTATCCTACAATGAGCAGTTCTTC. Translated, it gives CASRPLELPGGLSYNEQFF.

About this clonotype itself: At one end the junction does not follow the germline gene, possibly because of a read error. The chain uses TRBV5-5 and TRBJ1-4; D is ambiguous. Germline CDR1 is SGHKS and CDR2 is YYEKEE (reference sequence). CDR3 size: 15 residues. The CDR3 nucleotides read TGTTCCAGCAGCCTGGAGTGGAGGGATGGAGAAAAACTGTTTTTT. Amino acid sequence: CSSSLEWRDGEKLFF.

In the case of this clonotype: A read error may account for a junction end that differs from germline. The chain has TRBV6-2 or TRBV6-3 and TRBJ1-2; D uncertain. In germline, CDR1 is MNHEY, CDR2 SVGEGT. This CDR3 contains 16 residues. The CDR3 region is CASSYPGVSSGGGYTF. CDR3 coding DNA: TGTGCTAGCAGTTACCCCGGAGTGAGCTCCGGAGGTGGCTACACCTTC.

Worth noting for this clonotype: Its ends do not fully match the called genes, so a read error is possible. The chain has TRBV28 and TRBJ1-5; TRBD1 matches 7 bases. The CDR3 consists of 12 residues. CDR1 and CDR2 from the germline V gene are MDHEN and SYDVKM. CDR3 nucleotides: TGTGTCAGCGACTCCTCGGGACAGCCCCAACATTTT. Amino acids: CVSDSSGQPQHF.

On this clonotype itself: Germline and junction disagree at one end, which may indicate a read error. The J gene is TRBJ2-1, the V gene TRBV4-2; D call uncertain. CDR3 length: 15 residues. Germline CDR1 reads LGHNA; CDR2 reads YNFKEQ. The DNA for the CDR3 is TGTGCCAGTAGCCAAGATTGTACTACCGGCAGTGAGCAGTTCTTC. It specifies CASSQDCTTGSEQFF.

On this clonotype itself: One end of the junction varies from germline; a read error may be responsible. V gene TRBV14 combines with J gene TRBJ1-1, with D unresolved. Germline CDR1 SGHDN, CDR2 FVKESK. This CDR3 region has 15 residues. The DNA for the CDR3 is TGTGTCAGCAACCCCGGACTTGGGGTAGGCACTGAAGCTTTCTTT. The encoded protein is CVSNPGLGVGTEAFF.

About this clonotype itself: This may arise from a read error, as a much more abundant clone is one base away. As the CDR3 is not closed by the conserved phenylalanine or tryptophan, this likely results from a read error. V is TRBV11-2 and J is TRBJ2-7; D is uncertain. The CDR3 loop spans 11 amino acids. Germline V gene sequence: CDR1 SGHAT, CDR2 FQNNGV. DNA of the CDR3: TGTGCCATCAGCTTAGGCTACGAGCAGTACCTC. Encoded protein: CAISLGYEQYL.

Worth noting for this clonotype: One end of the junction does not line up with germline, which may come from a read error. The rearrangement links TRBV29-1 to TRBJ2-5; D not resolved. This CDR3 is 15 amino acids long. CDR1 and CDR2 (germline): SQVTM, ANQGSEA. CDR3 DNA: TGCAGCGTTGAAGGACTCGGGCACTTCCAACAGACCCAGTACTTC. This sequence encodes CSVEGLGHFQQTQYF.

Comments on this clonotype: The junction and the germline gene differ at one end; a read error may be behind it. The V call is TRBV10-2, the J call TRBJ2-1; D perhaps matches TRBD2 (5 bases). The germline V gene has CDR1 WSHSY and CDR2 SAAADI. The CDR3 is made up of 12 amino acids. The CDR3 sequence is CASIESTRGKGF. The CDR3 DNA sequence: TGCGCCAGCATTGAGTCGACTCGGGGTAAGGGCTTC.

This clonotype has more than one count but fewer than ten. A much larger clone lies a single base off, so this may be a read error. The chain links TRBV28 to TRBJ1-5; D uncertain. V was clipped by 7 bases and J by 6 bases, with 13 bases between them. CDR1 MDHEN and CDR2 SYDVKM come from the germline V gene. The CDR3 is 13 amino acids. The DNA for the CDR3 is TGTGCCAGCATTTGGTGGATGGGTCAGCCCCAGCATTTT. Translating gives CASIWWMGQPQHF. Variable domain in full (rest from reference TRBV28 and TRBJ1-5): DVKVTQSSRYLVKRTGEKVFLECVQDMDHENMFWYRQDPGLGLRLIYFSYDVKMKEKGDIPEGYSVSREKKERFSLILESASTNQTSMYLCASIWWMGQPQHFGDGTRLSIL.

This clonotype was recorded only once. Without the conserved terminal phenylalanine or tryptophan, this CDR3 likely stems from a read error. The V and J genes are TRBV29-1 and TRBJ2-1, with D possibly called TRBD1 or TRBD2 (6 bases each). Between the trimmed V and J ends, which lost 5 bases and 10 bases, there was a span of 9 bases. Germline values: CDR1 SQVTM, CDR2 ANQGSEA. The CDR3 extends over 10 amino acids. CDR3 nucleotide sequence: TGCAGCGTTCTGGGGGGCGAGCAGTTCCTC. Translation: CSVLGGEQFL.

V gene TRBV11-1 combines with J gene TRBJ1-2; D call uncertain. Trimming pared 3 bases from V and 13 bases from J, leaving 21 bases between. The CDR3 is 14 amino acids. CDR1 is SGHAT and CDR2 is FQDESV in the germline V gene (reference sequence). The CDR3: CASSFKGFGYGRTF. The CDR3 nucleotides are TGTGCCAGCAGCTTCAAGGGATTTGGCTACGGCCGCACCTTC.

Notes on this clonotype: Since no conserved phenylalanine or tryptophan closes the CDR3, a read error is the likely cause. J is TRBJ2-1 and V is TRBV11-2; 13 bases align to TRBD2. The CDR3 extends over 19 amino acids. Trimming cost V 3 bases and J 11 bases; bases outside gene matches: 19. Germline V gene lookup returns CDR1 SGHAT and CDR2 FQNNGV. CDR3 loop: CASSFQWVPGTSGIHKQFL. The CDR3 region has the DNA TGTGCCAGCAGCTTCCAATGGGTGCCTGGGACTAGCGGGATTCATAAGCAGTTCCTC.

In this sample, this clonotype is large. V is TRBV11-2 and J is TRBJ2-2, with TRBD2 as a possible D gene (5 bases). Looked up from germline, CDR1 is SGHAT and CDR2 is FQNNGV. Trimming removed 0 bases at V and 3 bases at J, with 14 bases between. This CDR3 comprises 17 residues. Written as DNA, the CDR3 is TGTGCCAGCAGCTTAGATCATCGGGGTAGGGACACCGGGGAGCTGTTTTTT. Amino acid sequence: CASSLDHRGRDTGELFF.

As to this clonotype: The junction departs from germline at one end; a sequencing error may be responsible. The CDR3 bases are TGCGCCAGTATTTACGAGGCAGGGGATCAGCCCCAGCATTTT. Residues: CASIYEAGDQPQHF. This sequence joins TRBV6-6 and TRBJ1-5; TRBD1 is a possible D gene (6 bases). Germline V lookup: CDR1 MNHNY, CDR2 SVGAGI (reference sequence). There are 14 residues in the CDR3.

The chain couples TRBV7-9 to TRBJ2-7; 9 nucleotides agree with TRBD1. The V gene's germline CDR1 is SEHNR and CDR2 FQNEAQ (reference sequence). Trimming took 7 bases from V and 5 from J; bases not matched to a gene: 9. The CDR3 runs to 14 residues. CDR3 DNA sequence: TGTGCCAGCAAGTCGGGACAGGGTGAGAACGAGCAGTACTTC. This translates into CASKSGQGENEQYF. The full variable domain, completed using reference TRBV7-9 and TRBJ2-7, is DTGVSQNPRHKITKRGQNVTFRCDPISEHNRLYWYRQTLGQGPEFLTYFQNEAQLEKSRLLSDRFSAERPKGSFSTLEIQRTEQGDSAMYLCASKSGQGENEQYFGPGTRLTVT.

About this clonotype: A much bigger clone sits one base away, suggesting this may be a read error. The rearrangement joins TRBV19 to TRBJ1-1, with D tentatively TRBD1 (5 bases). This CDR3 contains 14 residues. Germline lookup yields CDR1 LNHDA and CDR2 SQIVND (reference sequence). CDR3 nucleotides: TGTGTCAGTAATCGGGACCTCACGAACACTGAAGCTTTCTTT. It codes for CVSNRDLTNTEAFF.

For this clonotype: Because the CDR3 is missing its conserved closing phenylalanine or tryptophan, this is likely a read error. This chain uses TRBV6-6 with TRBJ2-7; perhaps TRBD2 as D (5 bases). CDR1 and CDR2 (germline): MNHNY, SVGAGI (reference sequence). This CDR3 has 14 residues. The V end lost 4 bases, the J end lost 0 bases, and 10 bases lay between the germline ends. The CDR3 sequence is CASSFTGSSYEQYL. The CDR3 nucleotides read TGTGCCAGCAGTTTTACGGGATCCTCCTACGAGCAGTACTTA.

For this clonotype: One end of the junction fails to match germline, which may point to a read error. The V call is TRBV2, the J call TRBJ2-5; D is ambiguous. From germline, CDR1 is SNHLY and CDR2 FYNNEI. There are 14 residues in the CDR3. The CDR3 here is CAKPRVSYQETRYF. In DNA form, the CDR3 reads TGTGCCAAACCCCGGGTCAGCTACCAAGAGACCCGGTACTTC.

This sequence joins TRBV28 and TRBJ1-5; D is unclear. With 11 bases removed from V and 3 bases from J, the gap between germline ends came to 17 bases. CDR1 and CDR2 (germline): MDHEN, SYDVKM. The CDR3 sequence is 14 residues long. CDR3 sequence (DNA): TGTGCCTGCACCCGTCATGACCTCAATCAGCCCCAGCATTTT. Protein: CACTRHDLNQPQHF.

As for this clonotype: A read error may account for a junction end that differs from germline. J is TRBJ1-5 and V is TRBV11-3, with D unclear. Germline V gives CDR1 SGHNT, CDR2 YENEEA. This CDR3 contains 15 residues. The CDR3 DNA follows: TGTGCCAGCAGTTTAGATCTGCGGATGGCTCAGCCCCAGCATTTT. Its protein is CASSLDLRMAQPQHF.

This clonotype was recorded a few times. Without the conserved terminal phenylalanine or tryptophan, this CDR3 likely stems from a read error. The V call is TRBV5-1, the J call TRBJ2-5, with D maybe TRBD2 (5 bases). Germline V lookup: CDR1 SGHRS, CDR2 YFSETQ. The CDR3 extends over 15 amino acids. DNA for the CDR3: TGCGCTAGCAGCTTGGCCATGCTAGCCCAAGAGACCCAGTACTTA. Protein: CASSLAMLAQETQYL.

Regarding this clonotype: The CDR3 does not end in the conserved phenylalanine or tryptophan, so this is likely a read error. The chain uses TRBV11-3 and TRBJ2-7, with 7 bases aligning to TRBD2. Germline lookup yields CDR1 SGHNT and CDR2 YENEEA. There are 14 residues in the CDR3. As DNA, the CDR3 is TGTGCCAACAGCCCTGGAGAAGGGGACTATGAGCAGTACCTC. Protein: CANSPGEGDYEQYL.

This chain joins TRBV6-1 and TRBJ2-7; D could derive from TRBD1 or TRBD2 (5 bases each). Germline V gene lookup returns CDR1 MNHNS and CDR2 SASEGT. This CDR3 spans 14 amino acids. The V end was cut by 5 bases, the J end by 1 base, with 12 bases between. The CDR3 DNA follows: TGTGCCAGCAGTACCGGGGCAGGGTCCTACGAGCAGTACTTC. Its translation: CASSTGAGSYEQYF.

Points on this clonotype: Compared with germline, one end of the junction differs, possibly owing to a read error. The chain has TRBV4-3 and TRBJ2-3, with 12 bases fitting TRBD2. The length of the CDR3 is 19 residues. Germline loops: CDR1 LGHNA, CDR2 YSLEER. This chain's CDR3 is CASNQDRASGRALADTQYF. The CDR3 nucleotides are TGCGCAAGCAACCAAGATCGGGCTAGCGGGAGGGCCCTTGCAGATACGCAGTATTTT.

In its sample, this clonotype was seen many times. This chain links TRBV28 with TRBJ2-1, with 10 bases that match TRBD2. CDR3 length: 14 residues. The germline CDR1 and CDR2 sequences are MDHEN and SYDVKM. Unmatched junction bases numbered 5, after V lost 2 bases and J lost 10 bases. The CDR3 coding sequence is TGTGCCAGCAGTTTAGCGGGACTAGCGACGGAGCAGTTCTTC. The encoded protein is CASSLAGLATEQFF.

This clonotype appeared a few times. A much bigger clone sits one base away, suggesting this may be a read error. This likely comes from a read error, as the CDR3 has no conserved phenylalanine or tryptophan at its end. This chain connects TRBV28 to TRBJ1-6; 7 bases are shared with TRBD1. V shed 3 bases and J 1 base; nucleotides not matched to a gene: 6. There are 17 residues in the CDR3. CDR1 and CDR2 from the germline V gene are MDHEN and SYDVKM. As DNA, the CDR3 is TGTGCCAGCAGTTTGGACAGGATATTGTCCTATAATTCACCCCTCCACTAT. Its protein product is CASSLDRILSYNSPLHY.

The V call is TRBV11-2, the J call TRBJ2-7; D possibly corresponds to TRBD2 (6 bases). The CDR3 contains 13 residues. The germline V gene encodes CDR1 SGHAT and CDR2 FQNNGV. The V end lost 2 bases, the J end lost 9 bases, and 14 bases lay between the germline ends. The CDR3 bases are TGTGCCAGCAGCTTAAGTGAGCTAGCGTCGCAGTACTTC. As protein: CASSLSELASQYF.

The J gene is TRBJ1-6, the V gene TRBV6-6; unclear D gene. Germline V gene data show CDR1 as MNHNY and CDR2 as SVGAGI (reference sequence). This CDR3 has 13 residues. V was trimmed by 7 bases and J by 11 bases, leaving 15 bases between them. This CDR3 reads CASTSTWIPPLHF. Written as DNA, the CDR3 is TGTGCCAGCACTTCAACATGGATTCCACCCCTCCACTTT.